This T cell receptor beta chain stems from a study of T cell responses to AZD1222 COVID-19 vaccine. Trimming pared 4 bases from V and 8 bases from J, leaving 14 bases between. CDR1 and CDR2 from the germline V gene are KGHSH and LQKENI. The CDR3 consists of 13 residues. General observations from the study: Spike-specific TCR repertoires showed rising breadth and depth after two AZD1222 doses. Clonal diversity may have been underestimated in mostly white British donors. Seropositive status at baseline applied to only five or six AZD1222 recipients.

Comments on this clone: Its antigen remains unidentified.

The repertoire was sequenced with immunoSEQ multiplex PCR; TCRdb's copy has only in-frame clones and lacks some. This table has approximately 170,000 clones, roughly 89% appearing once. The sequencing used peripheral blood, collected 28 days after the second AZD1222 dose. The clonotype originates from an adult who received the AZD1222 COVID-19 vaccine. V usage is TRBV18 and J usage is TRBJ1-1, with D possibly TRBD1 on 5 matching bases. The CDR3 DNA reads TGTGCCAGCTCACTGGGGATGACAGAAGAAGCTTTCTTT. This encodes CASSLGMTEEAFF.